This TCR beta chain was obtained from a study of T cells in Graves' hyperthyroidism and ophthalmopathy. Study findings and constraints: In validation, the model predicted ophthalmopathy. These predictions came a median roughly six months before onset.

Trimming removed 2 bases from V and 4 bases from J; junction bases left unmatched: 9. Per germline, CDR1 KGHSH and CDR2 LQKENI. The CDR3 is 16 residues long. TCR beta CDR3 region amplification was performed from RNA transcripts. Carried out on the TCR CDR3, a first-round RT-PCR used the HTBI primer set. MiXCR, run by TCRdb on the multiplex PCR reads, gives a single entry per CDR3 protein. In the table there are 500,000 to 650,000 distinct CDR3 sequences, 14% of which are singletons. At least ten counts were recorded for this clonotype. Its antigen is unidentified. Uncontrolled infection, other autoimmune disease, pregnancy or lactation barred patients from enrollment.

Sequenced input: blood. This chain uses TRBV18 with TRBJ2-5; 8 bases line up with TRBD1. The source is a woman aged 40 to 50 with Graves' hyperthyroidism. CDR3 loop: CASSPSRATGAETQYF. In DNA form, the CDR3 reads TGTGCCAGCTCACCATCCCGTGCGACAGGGGCAGAGACCCAGTACTTC.